This T cell receptor (beta chain) came from a study of T cell changes during pregnancy in multiple sclerosis. This clone appeared a single time. The CDR3 is made up of 15 amino acids. Germline V CDR1 and CDR2: SEHNR, FQNEAQ (reference sequence). Trimming removed 5 bases from V and 9 bases from J, with 20 bases in between. The table came from immunoSEQ multiplex PCR; TCRdb's copy has only in-frame clones and leaves some out. The sample includes tens of thousands of clones, about 88% of them seen just once. The J gene is TRBJ1-5, the V gene TRBV7-9; the D is unclear. Sequencing was performed on CD4+ T cells from peripheral blood mononuclear cells, taken in the first trimester of pregnancy. The sequence derives from a female donor with multiple sclerosis, enrolled in a pregnancy study. The chain's CDR3 is CASSPGVGHGSPQHF. DNA for the CDR3: TGTGCCAGCAGCCCGGGAGTCGGTCACGGGTCGCCCCAGCATTTT.